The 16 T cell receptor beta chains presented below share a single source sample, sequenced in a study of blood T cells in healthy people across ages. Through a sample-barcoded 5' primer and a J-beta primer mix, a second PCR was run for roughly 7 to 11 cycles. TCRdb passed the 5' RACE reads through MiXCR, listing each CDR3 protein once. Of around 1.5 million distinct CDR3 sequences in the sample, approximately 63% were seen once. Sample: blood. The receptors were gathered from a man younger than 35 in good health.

The CDR3 coding sequence is TGTGCCAGCAGCTACCAGGGGACCGAGCAGTACTTC. It translates to CASSYQGTEQYF. The chain is built from TRBV7-9 and TRBJ2-7, with TRBD1 as a possible D gene (6 bases). The V end was cut by 4 bases, the J end by 6 bases, with 10 bases between. Germline loops: CDR1 SEHNR, CDR2 FQNEAQ (reference sequence). The CDR3 has 12 amino acids. Variable domain in full (rest from reference TRBV7-9 and TRBJ2-7): DTGVSQNPRHKITKRGQNVTFRCDPISEHNRLYWYRQTLGQGPEFLTYFQNEAQLEKSRLLSDRFSAERPKGSFSTLEIQRTEQGDSAMYLCASSYQGTEQYFGPGTRLTVT.

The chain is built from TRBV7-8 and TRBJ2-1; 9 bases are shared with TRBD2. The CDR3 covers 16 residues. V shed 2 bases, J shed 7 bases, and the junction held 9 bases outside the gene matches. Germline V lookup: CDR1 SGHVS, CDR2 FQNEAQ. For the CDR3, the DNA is TGTGCCAGCAGCTTAATCGGCGGGGGGGGTGGGAATGAGCAGTTCTTC. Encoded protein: CASSLIGGGGGNEQFF.

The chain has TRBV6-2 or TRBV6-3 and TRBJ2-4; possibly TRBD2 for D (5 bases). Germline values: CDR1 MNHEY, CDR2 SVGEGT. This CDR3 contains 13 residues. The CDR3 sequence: CATRTFTQNIQYF. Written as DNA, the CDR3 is TGTGCTACTAGGACGTTTACCCAAAACATTCAGTACTTC.

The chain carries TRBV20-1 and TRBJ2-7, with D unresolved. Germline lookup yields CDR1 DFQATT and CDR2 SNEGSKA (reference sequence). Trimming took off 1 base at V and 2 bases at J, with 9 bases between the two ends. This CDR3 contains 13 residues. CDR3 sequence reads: CSARGFRTYEQYF. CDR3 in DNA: TGCAGTGCTAGAGGGTTTAGGACCTACGAGCAGTACTTC.

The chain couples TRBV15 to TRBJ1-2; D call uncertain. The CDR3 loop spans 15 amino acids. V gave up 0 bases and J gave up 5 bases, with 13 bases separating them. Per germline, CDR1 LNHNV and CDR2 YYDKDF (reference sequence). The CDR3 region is CATSRDPAQGYGYTF. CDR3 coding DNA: TGTGCCACCAGCAGAGATCCAGCCCAAGGATATGGCTACACCTTC.

As DNA, the CDR3 is TGTGCCAGCAGCGTAGGGACTAGCGGGGGCCTCACAGATACGCAGTATTTT. Amino acids: CASSVGTSGGLTDTQYF. This sequence joins TRBV9 and TRBJ2-3; 13 bases are shared with TRBD2. CDR1 is SGDLS and CDR2 is YYNGEE in the germline V gene. The V gene end was trimmed by 0 bases and the J gene end by 2 bases; junction bases not matched to a gene: 3. The CDR3 spans 17 residues.

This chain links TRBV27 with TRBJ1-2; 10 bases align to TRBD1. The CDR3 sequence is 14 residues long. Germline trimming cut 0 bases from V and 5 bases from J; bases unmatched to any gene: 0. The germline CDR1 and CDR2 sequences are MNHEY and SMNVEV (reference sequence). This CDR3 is CASSLSGQGYGYTF. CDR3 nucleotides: TGTGCCAGCAGTTTATCGGGACAGGGGTATGGCTACACCTTC.

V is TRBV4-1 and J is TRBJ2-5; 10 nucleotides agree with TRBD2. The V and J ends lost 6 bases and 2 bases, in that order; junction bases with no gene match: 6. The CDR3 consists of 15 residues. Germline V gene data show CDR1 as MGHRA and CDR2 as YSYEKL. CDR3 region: CASRHTSGAQETQYF. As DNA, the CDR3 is TGCGCCAGCAGACATACTAGCGGGGCACAAGAGACCCAGTACTTC.

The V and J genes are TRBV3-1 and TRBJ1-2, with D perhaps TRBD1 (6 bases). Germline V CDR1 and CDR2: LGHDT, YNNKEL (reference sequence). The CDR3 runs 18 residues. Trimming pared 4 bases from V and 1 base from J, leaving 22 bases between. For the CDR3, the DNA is TGTGCCAGCAGCCCTACCAGACGGACAGTTTTCTTTAACTATGGCTACACCTTC. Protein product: CASSPTRRTVFFNYGYTF.

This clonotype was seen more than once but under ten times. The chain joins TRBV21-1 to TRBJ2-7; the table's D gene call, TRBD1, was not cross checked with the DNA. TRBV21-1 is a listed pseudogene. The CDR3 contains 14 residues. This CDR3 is CASSKLPRGYEQYF. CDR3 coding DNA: TGTGCCAGCAGCAAATTACCCAGGGGCTACGAGCAGTACTTC.

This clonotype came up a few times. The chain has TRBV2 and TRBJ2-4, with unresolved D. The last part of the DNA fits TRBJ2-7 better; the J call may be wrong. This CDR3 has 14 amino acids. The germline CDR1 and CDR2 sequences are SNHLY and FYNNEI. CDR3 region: CASSERLVAYEQYF. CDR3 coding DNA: TGTGCCAGCAGTGAAAGGCTAGTGGCCTACGAGCAGTACTTC.

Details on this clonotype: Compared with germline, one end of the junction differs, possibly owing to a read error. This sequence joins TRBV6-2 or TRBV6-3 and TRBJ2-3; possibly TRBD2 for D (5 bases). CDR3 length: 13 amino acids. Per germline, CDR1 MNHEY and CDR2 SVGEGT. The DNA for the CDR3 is TGTGCCAGCAGTGACTCGGGGATAGATACGCAGTATTTT. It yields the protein CASSDSGIDTQYF.

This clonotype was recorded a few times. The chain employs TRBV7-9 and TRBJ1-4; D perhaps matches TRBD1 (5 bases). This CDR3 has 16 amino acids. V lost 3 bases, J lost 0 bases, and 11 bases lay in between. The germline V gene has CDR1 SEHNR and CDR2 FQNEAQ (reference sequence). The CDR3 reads CASSLGPLATNEKLFF. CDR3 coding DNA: TGTGCCAGCAGCTTGGGACCGCTTGCAACTAATGAAAAACTGTTTTTT.

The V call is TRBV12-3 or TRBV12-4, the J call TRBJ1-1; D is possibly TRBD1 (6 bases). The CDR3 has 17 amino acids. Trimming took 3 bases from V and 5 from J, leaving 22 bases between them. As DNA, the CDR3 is TGTGCCAGCAGTTTCGGGAAGGGGGGCGTGGGGAGGACTGAAGCTTTCTTT. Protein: CASSFGKGGVGRTEAFF.

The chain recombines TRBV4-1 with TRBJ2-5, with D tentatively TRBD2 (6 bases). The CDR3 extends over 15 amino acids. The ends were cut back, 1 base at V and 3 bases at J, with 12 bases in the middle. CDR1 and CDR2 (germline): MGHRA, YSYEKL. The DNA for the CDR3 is TGCGCCAGCAGCCAAGGCTGGGGCGGGGAAGAGACCCAGTACTTC. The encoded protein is CASSQGWGGEETQYF.

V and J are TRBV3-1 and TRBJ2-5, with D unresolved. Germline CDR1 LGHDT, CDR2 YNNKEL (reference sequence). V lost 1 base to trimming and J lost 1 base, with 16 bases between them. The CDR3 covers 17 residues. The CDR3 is CASSQALSWQIQETQYF. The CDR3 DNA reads TGTGCCAGCAGCCAAGCCCTGTCATGGCAGATCCAAGAGACCCAGTACTTC.